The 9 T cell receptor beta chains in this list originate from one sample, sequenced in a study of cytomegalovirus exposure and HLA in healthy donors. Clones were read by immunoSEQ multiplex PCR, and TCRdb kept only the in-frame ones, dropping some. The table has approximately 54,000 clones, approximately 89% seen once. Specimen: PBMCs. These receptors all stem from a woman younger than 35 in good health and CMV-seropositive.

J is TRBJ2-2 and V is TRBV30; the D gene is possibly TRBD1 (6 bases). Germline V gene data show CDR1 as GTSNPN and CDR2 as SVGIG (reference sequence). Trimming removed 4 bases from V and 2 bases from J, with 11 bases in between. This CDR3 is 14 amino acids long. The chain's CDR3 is CAWTKDSNTGELFF. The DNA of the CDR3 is TGTGCCTGGACCAAGGACAGTAACACCGGGGAGCTGTTTTTT.

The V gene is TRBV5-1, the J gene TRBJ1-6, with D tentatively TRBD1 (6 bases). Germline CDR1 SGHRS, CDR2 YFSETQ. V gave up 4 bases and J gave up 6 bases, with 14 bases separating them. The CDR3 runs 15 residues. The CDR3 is CASSERTATNSPLHF. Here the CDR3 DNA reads TGCGCCAGCAGCGAGAGGACAGCAACTAATTCACCCCTCCACTTT.

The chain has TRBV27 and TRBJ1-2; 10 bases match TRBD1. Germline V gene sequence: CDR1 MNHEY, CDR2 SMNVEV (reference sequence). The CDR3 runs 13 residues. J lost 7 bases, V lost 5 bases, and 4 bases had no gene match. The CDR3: CASSLRDRGGYTF. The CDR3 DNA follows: TGTGCCAGCAGTCTCCGGGACAGGGGTGGCTACACCTTC.

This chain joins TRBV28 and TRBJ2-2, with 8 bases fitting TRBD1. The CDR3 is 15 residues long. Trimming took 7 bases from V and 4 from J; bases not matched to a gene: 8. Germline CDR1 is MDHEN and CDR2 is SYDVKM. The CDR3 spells CASTAGRGPTGELFF. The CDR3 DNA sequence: TGTGCCAGCACCGCCGGCAGGGGGCCCACCGGGGAGCTGTTTTTT.

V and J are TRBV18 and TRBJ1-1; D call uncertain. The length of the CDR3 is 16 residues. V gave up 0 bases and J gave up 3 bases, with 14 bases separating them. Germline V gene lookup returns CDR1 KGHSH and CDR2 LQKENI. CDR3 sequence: CASSPPVGLGYTEAFF. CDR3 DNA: TGTGCCAGCTCACCACCGGTGGGCCTCGGATACACTGAAGCTTTCTTT.

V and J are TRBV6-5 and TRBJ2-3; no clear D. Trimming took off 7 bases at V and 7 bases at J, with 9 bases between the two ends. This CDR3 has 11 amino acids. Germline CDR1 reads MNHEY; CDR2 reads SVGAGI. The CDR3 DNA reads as TGTGCCAGCACCCTAGGCCATACGCAGTATTTT. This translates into CASTLGHTQYF.

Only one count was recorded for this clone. CDR3 region: CASDRGRNQPQHF. DNA of the CDR3: TGTGCCAGTGACAGGGGGCGAAATCAGCCCCAGCATTTT. This chain joins TRBV19 and TRBJ1-5; the match to TRBD1 covers 10 bases. Germline lookup yields CDR1 LNHDA and CDR2 SQIVND (reference sequence). CDR3 length: 13 residues. Germline trimming cut 8 bases from V and 4 bases from J; bases unmatched to any gene: 2.

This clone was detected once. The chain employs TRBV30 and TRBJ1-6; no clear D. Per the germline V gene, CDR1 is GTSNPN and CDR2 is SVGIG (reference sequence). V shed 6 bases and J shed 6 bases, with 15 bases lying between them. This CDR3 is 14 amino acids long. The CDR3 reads CACQFGAINSPLHF. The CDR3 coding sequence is TGTGCCTGCCAGTTTGGAGCGATTAATTCACCCCTCCACTTT.

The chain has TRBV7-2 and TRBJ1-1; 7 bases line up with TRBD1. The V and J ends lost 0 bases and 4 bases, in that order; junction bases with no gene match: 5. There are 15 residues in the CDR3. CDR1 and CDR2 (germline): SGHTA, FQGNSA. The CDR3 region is CASSLAPSGGTEAFF. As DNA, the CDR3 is TGTGCCAGCAGCTTAGCCCCATCAGGGGGCACTGAAGCTTTCTTT.